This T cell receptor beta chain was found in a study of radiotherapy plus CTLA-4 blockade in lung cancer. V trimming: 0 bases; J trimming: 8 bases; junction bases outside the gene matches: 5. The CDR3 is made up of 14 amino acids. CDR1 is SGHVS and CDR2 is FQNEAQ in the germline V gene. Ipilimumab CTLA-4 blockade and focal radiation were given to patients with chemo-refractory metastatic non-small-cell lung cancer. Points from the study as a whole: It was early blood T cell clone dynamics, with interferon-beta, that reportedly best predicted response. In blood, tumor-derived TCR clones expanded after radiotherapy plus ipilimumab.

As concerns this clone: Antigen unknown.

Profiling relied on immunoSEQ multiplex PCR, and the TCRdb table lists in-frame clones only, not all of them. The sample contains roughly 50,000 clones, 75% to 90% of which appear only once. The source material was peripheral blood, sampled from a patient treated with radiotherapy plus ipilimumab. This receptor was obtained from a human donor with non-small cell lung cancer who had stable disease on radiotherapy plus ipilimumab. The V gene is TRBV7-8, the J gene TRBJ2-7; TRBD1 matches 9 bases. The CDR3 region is CASSLASDRGQQYF. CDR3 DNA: TGTGCCAGCAGCTTAGCCTCGGACAGGGGACAGCAGTACTTC.